Following are 15 T cell receptor beta chains from one sample sequenced in a study of regulatory T cells in long-lasting Graves disease. Time point: newly diagnosed GD, antithyroid drugs for less than 3 months. PBMC RNA was the source of the TCR library. Combining iRepertoire HTBI primers with Arm-PCR of CDR3 regions, the authors built TCR beta libraries. TCRdb called the multiplex PCR reads again in MiXCR, with one record for every CDR3 protein. The sample lists hundreds of thousands of distinct CDR3 sequences, 13% occurring once. The sample was also reused in another study, on T cells in Graves' hyperthyroidism and ophthalmopathy.

Sequenced material: peripheral blood mononuclear cells (PBMCs), taken at new diagnosis, from a patient treated with antithyroid drugs. These receptors were obtained from a man younger than 40 with Graves disease.

This clonotype was counted at least ten times. V is TRBV7-9 and J is TRBJ2-7, with a weak D call TRBD1 (6 bases). The germline CDR1 and CDR2 sequences are SEHNR and FQNEAQ (reference sequence). V lost 5 bases and J lost 5, with 16 bases in between. The CDR3 sequence is 14 residues long. The chain's CDR3 is CASSVGTGQNEQYF. The CDR3 bases are TGTGCCAGCAGCGTCGGAACAGGACAGAACGAGCAGTACTTC.

The chain uses TRBV19 and TRBJ2-7; tentative D call: TRBD1 (6 bases). Trimming pared 3 bases from V and 2 bases from J, leaving 8 bases between. The CDR3 length is 13 residues. Germline assignment: CDR1 LNHDA and CDR2 SQIVND (reference sequence). The CDR3 spells CASSMGQAYEQYF. The CDR3 nucleotides read TGTGCCAGTAGTATGGGACAAGCCTACGAGCAGTACTTC.

This clonotype was detected ten times or more. The rearrangement uses TRBV12-3 or TRBV12-4 and TRBJ1-5, with 10 bases identical to TRBD1. The CDR3 has 14 residues. V shed 5 bases and J 3 bases; nucleotides not matched to a gene: 1. The CDR3 DNA reads as TGTGCCAGCAGTGGGACAGGGGACAATCAGCCCCAGCATTTT. This translates into CASSGTGDNQPQHF.

This clonotype was counted at least ten times. The rearrangement links TRBV27 to TRBJ2-1; TRBD2 aligns across 12 bases. This CDR3 spans 17 amino acids. Germline V lookup: CDR1 MNHEY, CDR2 SMNVEV (reference sequence). The V gene end was trimmed by 2 bases and the J gene end by 8 bases; junction bases not matched to a gene: 10. The CDR3 protein is CASSLVSRLAGGDEQFF. The CDR3 DNA is TGTGCCAGCAGTTTAGTCTCGAGGCTAGCGGGGGGGGATGAGCAGTTCTTC.

This clonotype has at least ten counts. V usage is TRBV18 and J usage is TRBJ2-1, with no clear D. Germline V lookup: CDR1 KGHSH, CDR2 LQKENI. This CDR3 contains 16 residues. V was pared by 3 bases and J by 7 bases, with 19 bases between. CDR3 sequence (DNA): TGTGCCAGCTCACCCGTTCTACCCAGCGTAGGGAATGAGCAGTTCTTC. Amino acid sequence: CASSPVLPSVGNEQFF.

This chain uses TRBV10-1 with TRBJ2-1; D remains ambiguous. Germline V gives CDR1 WNHNN, CDR2 SYGVQD (reference sequence). The CDR3 is made up of 12 amino acids. V lost 0 bases and J 11 bases, leaving 8 bases between the germline ends. The CDR3 loop is CASSESSEKQFF. The CDR3 DNA is TGCGCCAGCAGTGAGTCGTCGGAAAAGCAGTTCTTC.

This clonotype appeared many times. The genes are TRBV29-1 and TRBJ2-1, with D unresolved. The length of the CDR3 is 11 residues. The V and J ends lost 7 bases and 4 bases respectively, with 8 bases between them. The germline gives CDR1 SQVTM, CDR2 ANQGSEA. The CDR3 loop is CSGYAYNEQFF. The CDR3 region has the DNA TGCAGCGGGTACGCTTACAATGAGCAGTTCTTC.

Many counts were recorded for this clonotype. CDR3 sequence (DNA): TGTGCCAGCAGCCACCGGCCAGGGGGCATAGGCGGGGAGCTGTTTTTT. Protein: CASSHRPGGIGGELFF. The chain is built from TRBV7-9 and TRBJ2-2; 8 bases match TRBD1. The CDR3 totals 16 residues. Per germline, CDR1 SEHNR and CDR2 FQNEAQ (reference sequence). The ends lost 5 bases at V and 7 bases at J; junction bases unmatched: 12.

This chain joins TRBV20-1 and TRBJ2-3; D gene uncertain. CDR1 DFQATT and CDR2 SNEGSKA come from the germline V gene (reference sequence). Trimming removed 3 bases at V and 2 bases at J, with 6 bases between. CDR3 size: 12 residues. The CDR3 sequence is CSASRFTDTQYF. The CDR3 DNA reads as TGCAGTGCTAGTAGGTTCACAGATACGCAGTATTTT.

This chain links TRBV18 with TRBJ1-2, with D uncertain. The CDR3 has 15 residues. Germline-derived CDR1 and CDR2 are KGHSH and LQKENI. The V end lost 3 bases, the J end lost 8 bases, and 19 bases lay between the germline ends. The CDR3 DNA is TGTGCCAGCTCACCCAACCGGGCCCTAGAAACGGGCTACACCTTC. As protein: CASSPNRALETGYTF.

CDR3 DNA sequence: TGTGCCAGCCGCATGACGGACACTAGGGGTGAAAAACTGTTTTTT. Residues: CASRMTDTRGEKLFF. V is TRBV18 and J is TRBJ1-4; the D gene is possibly TRBD1 (5 bases). Germline V gene data show CDR1 as KGHSH and CDR2 as LQKENI. V lost 8 bases and J 7 bases, leaving 20 bases between the germline ends. The CDR3 sequence is 15 residues long.

In its sample, this clonotype was seen many times. The gene calls are TRBV2 and TRBJ2-1; 7 nucleotides line up with TRBD2. The CDR3 extends over 15 amino acids. Germline V CDR1 and CDR2: SNHLY, FYNNEI. V shed 9 bases and J 0 bases; nucleotides not matched to a gene: 8. CDR3 coding DNA: TGTGCCAGTGGAGCGGGGTTAAGCTCCTACAATGAGCAGTTCTTC. It specifies CASGAGLSSYNEQFF.

For this clonotype: This could be a read error, since a much larger clone is one nucleotide away. The V and J genes are TRBV2 and TRBJ2-5; tentative D call: TRBD2 (7 bases). The germline gives CDR1 SNHLY, CDR2 FYNNEI. CDR3 length: 12 residues. As DNA, the CDR3 is TGTGTCGGGGGGACAAGTCAAGAGACCCAGTACTTC. Its protein product is CVGGTSQETQYF.

Ten or more counts support this clonotype. The chain joins TRBV7-3 to TRBJ2-1, with a tentative D call TRBD2 (6 bases). The V gene lost 2 bases and the J gene lost 4 bases, with 12 bases spanning the gap. The germline V gene encodes CDR1 SGHTA and CDR2 FQGTGA. There are 15 residues in the CDR3. The CDR3 protein is CASSLVGTAYNEQFF. The CDR3, as DNA: TGTGCCAGCAGCTTAGTGGGGACTGCGTACAATGAGCAGTTCTTC.

A few counts support this clonotype. One junction end disagrees with the germline gene, perhaps due to a read error. V gene TRBV12-3 or TRBV12-4 combines with J gene TRBJ2-1; D possibly matches TRBD1 or TRBD2 (5 bases each). This CDR3 comprises 14 residues. CDR3 sequence: CASSLGVSYNERFF. CDR3 sequence (DNA): TGTGCCAGCAGTTTGGGGGTCTCCTACAATGAGCGGTTCTTC.